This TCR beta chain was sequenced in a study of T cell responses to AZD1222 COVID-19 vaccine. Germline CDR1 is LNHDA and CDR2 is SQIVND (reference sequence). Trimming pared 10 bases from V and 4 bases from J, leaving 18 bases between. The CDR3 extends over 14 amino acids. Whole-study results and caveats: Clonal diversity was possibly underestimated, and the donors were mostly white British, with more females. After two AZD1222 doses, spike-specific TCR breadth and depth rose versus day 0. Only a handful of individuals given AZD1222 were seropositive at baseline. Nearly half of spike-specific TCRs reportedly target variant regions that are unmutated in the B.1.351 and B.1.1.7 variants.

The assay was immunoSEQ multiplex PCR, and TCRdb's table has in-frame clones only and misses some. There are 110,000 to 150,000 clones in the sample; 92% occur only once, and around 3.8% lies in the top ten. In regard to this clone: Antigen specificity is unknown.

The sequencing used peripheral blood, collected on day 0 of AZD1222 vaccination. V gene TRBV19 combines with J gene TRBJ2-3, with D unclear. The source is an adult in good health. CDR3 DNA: TGTGCCACCAAACTGGGTGACGTGGCAGATACGCAGTATTTT. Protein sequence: CATKLGDVADTQYF.